This passage covers 32 T cell receptor beta chains from one sample sequenced in a study of T cell repertoires in cytomegalovirus infection. These receptors have no known antigen. In TCRdb, the reads were re-called with MiXCR into one record per CDR3 protein. The repertoire holds a few hundred thousand distinct CDR3 sequences, with around 35% as singletons. Sequencing was performed on cultured PBMCs, taken from culture after CMV antigen stimulation. These receptors originate from a human donor in good health (CMV status not recorded). Some clones in this sample may be carry-over from other donors' samples.

The CDR3 is CASSLKRYTDTQYF. DNA for the CDR3: TGTGCCAGCAGTTTAAAGCGGTACACAGATACGCAGTATTTT. The chain carries TRBV6-6 and TRBJ2-3; D is possibly TRBD2 (5 bases). Deletions cut 4 bases from V and 2 bases from J, with 10 bases between. Germline CDR1 and CDR2: MNHNY and SVGAGI (reference sequence). The CDR3 is 14 amino acids.

The rearrangement uses TRBV7-2 and TRBJ2-1, with 7 bases matching TRBD2. Losses at the gene ends were 5 bases for V and 5 bases for J; bases not matched to a gene: 12. Germline CDR1 and CDR2: SGHTA and FQGNSA. CDR3 length: 16 residues. In DNA form, the CDR3 reads TGTGCCAGCAGCCACAGCGGGGTCAGAGGGGACAATGAGCAGTTCTTC. It yields the protein CASSHSGVRGDNEQFF.

V and J are TRBV4-1 and TRBJ2-1; 16 bases align to TRBD2. V shed 4 bases and J 3 bases; nucleotides not matched to a gene: 12. Germline CDR1 and CDR2: MGHRA and YSYEKL. The CDR3 contains 20 residues. DNA of the CDR3: TGCGCCAGCAGCCTTTCCCTGGGGACTAGCGGGAGGGCCGACTACAATGAGCAGTTCTTC. This gives the protein CASSLSLGTSGRADYNEQFF.

A remark on this clonotype: One junction end disagrees with the germline gene, perhaps due to a read error. V is TRBV7-2 and J is TRBJ1-4, with 8 bases lining up with TRBD1. Germline values: CDR1 SGHTA, CDR2 FQGNSA. This CDR3 spans 13 amino acids. The CDR3 nucleotides read TGTGCCAGCAGCTTAAACAGGGGGGAAATACTGTTTTTT. Protein product: CASSLNRGEILFF.

This clonotype has just a few counts. The chain couples TRBV4-1 to TRBJ1-2, with 9 bases identical to TRBD1. This CDR3 region has 14 residues. Germline values: CDR1 MGHRA, CDR2 YSYEKL. V lost 4 bases and J lost 6; bases outside the gene matches: 6. In DNA, the CDR3 is TGCGCCAGCAGCCTTATTTGGACAGGGGATGGCTACACCTTC. Translated, it gives CASSLIWTGDGYTF.

The chain combines TRBV28 with TRBJ1-2, with D perhaps TRBD1 (6 bases). The CDR3 has 16 residues. Germline V gene data show CDR1 as MDHEN and CDR2 as SYDVKM. V dropped 2 bases and J dropped 0 bases, with 13 bases sitting between them. This chain's CDR3 is CASSLIRTEPNYGYTF. CDR3 nucleotides: TGTGCCAGCAGTTTAATCCGGACAGAACCTAACTATGGCTACACCTTC.

CDR3 protein: CASSYSSGRETRTDTQYF. CDR3 in DNA: TGTGCCAGCAGTTACTCGAGTGGACGGGAGACACGCACAGATACGCAGTATTTT. The chain carries TRBV6-6 and TRBJ2-3, with D perhaps TRBD2 (6 bases). Germline V gene data show CDR1 as MNHNY and CDR2 as SVGAGI (reference sequence). Trimming removed 0 bases at V and 1 base at J, with 17 bases between. This CDR3 region has 18 residues.

This rearrangement joins TRBV7-6 to TRBJ2-1, with 8 bases fitting TRBD1. Germline V gene data show CDR1 as SGHVS and CDR2 as FNYEAQ. The V gene end was trimmed by 3 bases and the J gene end by 7 bases; junction bases not matched to a gene: 5. CDR3 length equals 14 residues. In DNA form, the CDR3 reads TGTGCCAGCAGCTTCCAGGGGGCGACGAATGAGCAGTTCTTC. Translation gives CASSFQGATNEQFF.

The rearrangement links TRBV9 to TRBJ2-1; D is unresolved. CDR3 length: 17 residues. Trimming took 0 bases from V and 9 from J, leaving 22 bases between them. The germline gives CDR1 SGDLS, CDR2 YYNGEE. CDR3 in amino acids: CASSVGARVSQLVEQFF. The CDR3 bases are TGTGCCAGCAGCGTAGGGGCAAGGGTCTCTCAACTTGTTGAGCAGTTCTTC.

The sample holds many counts of this clonotype. The chain recombines TRBV7-2 with TRBJ2-1, with 12 bases lining up with TRBD2. After removal of 5 bases from V and 9 bases from J, the junction contained 14 bases not matched to a gene. The CDR3 covers 17 residues. In germline, CDR1 is SGHTA, CDR2 FQGNSA. The CDR3 DNA reads as TGTGCCAGCAGCCTCGCTAGCGGGAGGGCCTTACCGGCTGAGCAGTTCTTC. Translating it yields CASSLASGRALPAEQFF.

The CDR3 sequence: CASSYSGGLDGYTF. CDR3 nucleotides: TGTGCCAGCAGTTACTCCGGGGGGCTGGACGGCTACACCTTC. The rearrangement uses TRBV6-5 and TRBJ1-2, with a possible D match to TRBD1 (6 bases). CDR1 and CDR2 (germline): MNHEY, SVGAGI. The length of the CDR3 is 14 residues. Trimming shortened V by 0 bases and J by 8 bases, and 13 bases separated the two germline ends.

V and J are TRBV20-1 and TRBJ2-3; D is uncertain. This CDR3 is 11 amino acids long. V was clipped by 5 bases and J by 9 bases, with 12 bases between them. CDR1 and CDR2 from the germline V gene are DFQATT and SNEGSKA (reference sequence). CDR3 residues: CSASPLGTQYF. CDR3 bases: TGCAGTGCTTCTCCCCTCGGCACGCAGTATTTT.

V usage is TRBV20-1 and J usage is TRBJ2-3; perhaps TRBD1 as D (6 bases). Trimming left V 2 bases short and J 5 bases short, with 11 bases between. Germline V lookup: CDR1 DFQATT, CDR2 SNEGSKA (reference sequence). The CDR3 runs to 13 residues. In DNA, the CDR3 is TGCAGTGCTAGAAGTCAAGGGGGAGATACGCAGTATTTT. It translates to CSARSQGGDTQYF.

The chain links TRBV27 to TRBJ2-3, with 8 nucleotides matching TRBD1. Trimming cost V 0 bases and J 2 bases; bases outside gene matches: 4. The V gene's germline CDR1 is MNHEY and CDR2 SMNVEV (reference sequence). The CDR3 sequence is 16 residues long. Here the CDR3 reads CASSLSRTGSTDTQYF. The CDR3 nucleotides read TGTGCCAGCAGTTTATCCAGGACAGGGTCCACAGATACGCAGTATTTT.

The rearrangement uses TRBV6-6 and TRBJ1-2, with TRBD1 as a possible D gene (5 bases). The CDR3 runs 16 residues. Deletions cut 6 bases from V and 4 bases from J, with 21 bases between. Germline V gene lookup returns CDR1 MNHNY and CDR2 SVGAGI (reference sequence). Here the CDR3 reads CASSPTPGGESYGYTF. The CDR3 nucleotides are TGTGCCAGCAGCCCCACCCCGGGGGGAGAGAGCTATGGCTACACCTTC.

This chain links TRBV7-2 with TRBJ2-1; perhaps D is TRBD1 or TRBD2 (6 bases each). In germline, CDR1 is SGHTA, CDR2 FQGNSA. The CDR3 contains 14 residues. The V end was cut by 5 bases, the J end by 5 bases, with 13 bases between. In nucleotides, the CDR3 is TGTGCCAGCAGCCCAGGGGCGGGAAACAATGAGCAGTTCTTC. This encodes CASSPGAGNNEQFF.

This clonotype was seen only a few times. The V gene is TRBV7-2, the J gene TRBJ2-1, with 14 bases lining up with TRBD2. The CDR3 contains 16 residues. Trimming took 1 base from V and 10 from J; bases not matched to a gene: 6. Per the germline V gene, CDR1 is SGHTA and CDR2 is FQGNSA. Here the CDR3 reads CASSLGGTSGSKEQFF. DNA of the CDR3: TGTGCCAGCAGCTTAGGGGGGACTAGCGGGAGTAAAGAGCAGTTCTTC.

The chain is built from TRBV6-5 and TRBJ1-6, with D unresolved. V was clipped by 1 base and J by 10 bases, with 20 bases between them. This CDR3 is 17 amino acids long. CDR1 MNHEY and CDR2 SVGAGI come from the germline V gene. CDR3: CASSYWQSDTRSSPLHF. The CDR3 DNA follows: TGTGCCAGCAGTTACTGGCAGAGCGACACCAGGTCCTCACCCCTCCACTTT.

The chain combines TRBV7-2 with TRBJ2-7, with D maybe TRBD2 (6 bases). Germline CDR1 is SGHTA and CDR2 is FQGNSA. The CDR3 contains 13 residues. Trimming took 4 bases from V and 9 from J, leaving 16 bases between them. The CDR3: CASSWGEADGQYV. The CDR3 bases are TGTGCCAGCAGCTGGGGGGAGGCAGATGGGCAGTACGTC.

The J gene is TRBJ2-7, the V gene TRBV7-9; 7 bases fit TRBD1. Germline CDR1 and CDR2: SEHNR and FQNEAQ (reference sequence). This CDR3 is 12 amino acids long. V was pared by 9 bases and J by 1 base, with 3 bases of the junction left unmatched. The CDR3 loop is CASRDRSYEQYF. The CDR3 DNA follows: TGTGCCAGTCGGGACAGATCCTACGAGCAGTACTTC.

This clonotype has a handful of counts. The chain links TRBV7-2 to TRBJ1-6; no definite D call. With 5 bases removed from V and 0 bases from J, the gap between germline ends came to 17 bases. This CDR3 is built from 18 residues. Per germline, CDR1 SGHTA and CDR2 FQGNSA. In nucleotides, the CDR3 is TGTGCCAGCAGCCCGCTATGGGAACTAAGCTCCTATAATTCACCCCTCCACTTT. Protein: CASSPLWELSSYNSPLHF. Using reference TRBV7-2 and TRBJ1-6 for the parts outside the CDR3, the full variable domain is GAGVSQSPSNKVTEKGKDVELRCDPISGHTALYWYRQSLGQGLEFLIYFQGNSAPDKSGLPSDRFSAERTGGSVSTLTIQRTQQEDSAVYLCASSPLWELSSYNSPLHFGNGTRLTVT.

The V gene is TRBV19, the J gene TRBJ2-3, with no clear D. The ends were cut back, 1 base at V and 8 bases at J, with 4 bases in the middle. The CDR3 sequence is 11 residues long. Germline V gene sequence: CDR1 LNHDA, CDR2 SQIVND (reference sequence). The CDR3 is CASSIVGTQYF. CDR3 DNA: TGTGCCAGTAGTATAGTAGGTACGCAGTATTTT.

The rearrangement uses TRBV7-9 and TRBJ1-2; 8 bases align to TRBD1. The CDR3 loop spans 16 amino acids. V lost 0 bases to trimming and J lost 4 bases; unmatched junction nucleotides: 7. CDR1 and CDR2 from the germline V gene are SEHNR and FQNEAQ (reference sequence). This CDR3 is CASSLATGGYIYGYTF. CDR3 DNA: TGTGCCAGCAGCTTAGCAACAGGGGGATATATCTATGGCTACACCTTC.

This clonotype was observed at least ten times. The V and J genes are TRBV7-2 and TRBJ1-3, with D unclear. The CDR3 length is 15 residues. Germline loops: CDR1 SGHTA, CDR2 FQGNSA. Trimming removed 5 bases from V and 0 bases from J, with 11 bases in between. DNA of the CDR3: TGTGCCAGCAGCCTTTTCAGCAGCTCTGGAAACACCATATATTTT. Protein sequence: CASSLFSSSGNTIYF.

This clonotype was detected ten times or more. J is TRBJ2-1 and V is TRBV7-2; TRBD2 aligns across 10 bases. The germline V gene has CDR1 SGHTA and CDR2 FQGNSA. CDR3 length: 16 residues. J was trimmed by 0 bases and V by 4 bases; bases with no gene match: 3. The DNA for the CDR3 is TGTGCCAGCAGCTGGACTAGCGGTAGCTCCTACAATGAGCAGTTCTTC. This codes for CASSWTSGSSYNEQFF.

Concerning this clonotype: A read error is possible here, since a much larger clone lies one base away. The chain uses TRBV7-2 and TRBJ1-4; D call uncertain. This CDR3 has 14 residues. Trimming shortened V by 5 bases and J by 0 bases, and 7 bases separated the two germline ends. Germline lookup yields CDR1 SGHTA and CDR2 FQGNSA. CDR3 DNA sequence: TGTGCCAGCAGCCGGGCAACAACTAATGAAAAACTGTTTTTT. Amino acid sequence: CASSRATTNEKLFF.

This clonotype was seen more than once but under ten times. The chain links TRBV4-1 to TRBJ2-1, with 9 bases fitting TRBD2. J lost 6 bases, V lost 1 base, and 1 base had no gene match. Germline V gene data show CDR1 as MGHRA and CDR2 as YSYEKL. The CDR3 covers 14 residues. The CDR3 spells CASSQGGLANEQFF. The CDR3 DNA reads TGCGCCAGCAGCCAAGGGGGACTAGCCAATGAGCAGTTCTTC.

The V and J genes are TRBV20-1 and TRBJ2-3; 10 nucleotides match TRBD1. Germline V gives CDR1 DFQATT, CDR2 SNEGSKA (reference sequence). The length of the CDR3 is 18 residues. Trimming took 0 bases from V and 2 from J; bases not matched to a gene: 11. The CDR3 here is CSARDRFRDRGVTDTQYF. CDR3 nucleotides: TGCAGTGCTAGAGATCGGTTCCGGGACAGGGGCGTCACAGATACGCAGTATTTT.

V usage is TRBV5-6 and J usage is TRBJ1-5; D might be TRBD1 (5 bases). Trimming left V 3 bases short and J 2 bases short, with 15 bases between. Germline V lookup: CDR1 SGHDT, CDR2 YYEEEE. This CDR3 is built from 16 residues. CDR3: CASSSTPGIGNQPQHF. In DNA, the CDR3 is TGTGCCAGCAGCTCCACTCCAGGGATAGGCAATCAGCCCCAGCATTTT. The whole variable domain, remainder taken from reference TRBV5-6 and TRBJ1-5, is DAGVTQSPTHLIKTRGQQVTLRCSPKSGHDTVSWYQQALGQGPQFIFQYYEEEERQRGNFPDRFSGHQFPNYSSELNVNALLLGDSALYLCASSSTPGIGNQPQHFGDGTRLSIL.

This clonotype appeared a single time. The rearrangement uses TRBV6-6 and TRBJ1-2; D possibly corresponds to TRBD1 (5 bases). The CDR3 is 12 amino acids. The ends were cut back, 3 bases at V and 4 bases at J, with 6 bases in the middle. Germline lookup yields CDR1 MNHNY and CDR2 SVGAGI (reference sequence). The CDR3 DNA sequence: TGTGCCAGCAGTTATCAGGGCTATGGCTACACCTTC. This sequence encodes CASSYQGYGYTF.

This chain uses TRBV7-6 with TRBJ2-5; the match to TRBD1 covers 9 bases. The trim removed 1 base at V and 5 bases at J, leaving 5 bases unmatched. This CDR3 comprises 15 residues. Looked up from germline, CDR1 is SGHVS and CDR2 is FNYEAQ. CDR3 loop: CASSLGDRAWETQYF. CDR3 in DNA: TGTGCCAGCAGCTTAGGGGACAGGGCTTGGGAGACCCAGTACTTC.

The chain couples TRBV12-5 to TRBJ1-1; D call uncertain. The ends were cut back, 5 bases at V and 0 bases at J, with 10 bases in the middle. Germline CDR1 is LGHNT and CDR2 is FRNRAP. The CDR3 is 14 amino acids. The DNA of the CDR3 is TGTGCTAGTGGTGCCGACGGTTTGAACACTGAAGCTTTCTTT. Translated, it gives CASGADGLNTEAFF.